The 14 T cell receptor beta chains in this list originate from one sample, sequenced in a study of shared clonotypes between healthy human individuals (dated by TCRdb to between 2020 and 2021). Receptors were amplified or captured by the immunoSEQ multiplex PCR assay. TCRdb provides this immuneACCESS table in a form limited to in-frame rearrangements. Some clones are lacking; in checked studies, under half of them reflect an unresolved V gene, and why the rest are absent is not known. The sample contains fewer than 600,000 clones, approximately 77% of them found a single time. Clones ranked in the top ten supply about 12% of the sample. Sequenced material: PBMCs. The receptors derive from a woman aged 40 to 49 in good health. Some clones in this sample may be carry-over from other donors' samples.

The chain carries TRBV15 and TRBJ1-5; tentatively, D is TRBD1 (6 bases). The CDR3 covers 15 residues. Germline-derived CDR1 and CDR2 are LNHNV and YYDKDF (reference sequence). The germline V and J ends were trimmed by 4 bases and 0 bases, with 10 bases remaining between them. Written as DNA, the CDR3 is TGTGCCACCAGCAAACAGGGAAATAGCAATCAGCCCCAGCATTTT. Translation: CATSKQGNSNQPQHF.

J is TRBJ2-5 and V is TRBV30; TRBD2 might be the D (6 bases). Germline CDR1 reads GTSNPN; CDR2 reads SVGIG (reference sequence). The CDR3 covers 15 residues. The V end lost 2 bases, the J end lost 5 bases, and 18 bases lay between the germline ends. This CDR3 is CAWSQLAGMGETQYF. The CDR3 DNA sequence: TGTGCCTGGAGTCAATTGGCGGGAATGGGTGAGACCCAGTACTTC.

The V call is TRBV19, the J call TRBJ2-1, with 7 bases matching TRBD2. The V gene's germline CDR1 is LNHDA and CDR2 SQIVND (reference sequence). Trimming at V came to 5 bases and at J to 6 bases, leaving 16 bases not matched to a gene. The CDR3 length is 17 residues. This chain's CDR3 is CASSLRGKGGSINEQFF. Here the CDR3 DNA reads TGTGCCAGTAGTCTCCGGGGTAAGGGCGGGAGCATCAATGAGCAGTTCTTC.

The genes are TRBV5-1 and TRBJ2-7; tentative D call: TRBD2 (5 bases). The ends were cut back, 1 base at V and 1 base at J, with 15 bases in the middle. CDR3 length: 16 amino acids. Germline V gene sequence: CDR1 SGHRS, CDR2 YFSETQ. CDR3 DNA: TGCGCCAGCAGCTTGAACGTTTCGGGGTCGTCCTACGAGCAGTACTTC. Amino acids: CASSLNVSGSSYEQYF.

This clone was found once. The V and J genes are TRBV18 and TRBJ2-2; TRBD1 matches at 11 bases. Per germline, CDR1 KGHSH and CDR2 LQKENI. Germline trimming cut 1 base from V and 3 bases from J; bases unmatched to any gene: 1. This CDR3 has 16 residues. The CDR3 spells CASSPLGQGDTGELFF. The CDR3 nucleotides are TGTGCCAGCTCACCACTGGGACAGGGGGACACCGGGGAGCTGTTTTTT.

V and J are TRBV5-1 and TRBJ2-7; the D gene is possibly TRBD1 (6 bases). The CDR3 covers 14 residues. Trimming shortened V by 0 bases and J by 3 bases, and 10 bases separated the two germline ends. Germline assignment: CDR1 SGHRS and CDR2 YFSETQ. In nucleotides, the CDR3 is TGCGCCAGCAGCTTGGCCGGACAGATCTACGAGCAGTACTTC. Amino acid sequence: CASSLAGQIYEQYF.

The V and J genes are TRBV29-1 and TRBJ1-3; a weak D match, TRBD1 (6 bases). With 0 bases removed from V and 0 bases from J, the gap between germline ends came to 12 bases. The CDR3 has 16 residues. Germline CDR1 reads SQVTM; CDR2 reads ANQGSEA. The CDR3 sequence is CSVEDPNRVSGNTIYF. The CDR3, as DNA: TGCAGCGTTGAAGATCCAAACAGGGTCTCTGGAAACACCATATATTTT.

As for this clone: This is likely an artifact of a read error, given a far larger clone one base away. This CDR3 is missing its conserved last phenylalanine or tryptophan, likely due to a read error. The chain has TRBV2 and TRBJ1-5, with D possibly being TRBD1 (5 bases). The CDR3 sequence is 15 residues long. V was shortened by 8 bases and J by 1 base, with 15 bases between the two germline ends. Germline values: CDR1 SNHLY, CDR2 FYNNEI. The CDR3 DNA sequence: TGTGCCAGCTGTCTCAGGGAGACAAGCAATCAGCCCCAGCATCTT. It translates to CASCLRETSNQPQHL.

In regard to this clone: One base separates it from a far larger clone, so it is likely a read error. The chain carries TRBV4-2 and TRBJ2-7; no definite D call. This CDR3 spans 13 amino acids. Per the germline V gene, CDR1 is LGHNA and CDR2 is YNFKEQ. The CDR3 bases are TGTACCAGCAGCCAATCCCCGCAAGGGGAGCAGTACTTC. This sequence encodes CTSSQSPQGEQYF.

Points on this clone: A clone one base away is much larger, so this may be a read error. The V gene is TRBV11-2, the J gene TRBJ1-3, with TRBD1 matching over 8 bases. Unmatched junction bases numbered 5, after V lost 5 bases and J lost 2 bases. CDR1 is SGHAT and CDR2 is FQNNGV in the germline V gene. The CDR3 sequence is 15 residues long. CDR3 nucleotides: TGTGCCAGCAGCCGCCAGACAGGGGCTGGAAACACCATATATTTT. It translates to CASSRQTGAGNTIYF.

The chain joins TRBV11-2 to TRBJ1-2; D call uncertain. Germline V gene lookup returns CDR1 SGHAT and CDR2 FQNNGV. V lost 5 bases and J lost 2, with 6 bases in between. The CDR3 length is 12 residues. The CDR3 DNA follows: TGTGCCAGCAGCCCCGTGAACTATGGCTACACCTTC. It codes for CASSPVNYGYTF.

Notes on this clone: One base separates it from a far larger clone, so it is likely a read error. Within the sample, other DNA sequences also encode this same CDR3. The chain carries TRBV2 and TRBJ1-5; D not resolved. V lost 6 bases and J 0 bases, leaving 6 bases between the germline ends. Germline V lookup: CDR1 SNHLY, CDR2 FYNNEI. The CDR3 runs to 13 residues. The chain's CDR3 is CASSDISNQPQHF. CDR3 coding DNA: TGTGCCAGCAGCGACATTAGCAATCAGCCCCAGCATTTT.

Of note for this clone: This sequence is one base from a far larger clone and is likely a read error. Other DNA sequences in this sample translate to the same CDR3. The rearrangement joins TRBV7-9 to TRBJ1-4, with no clear D. Germline V gives CDR1 SEHNR, CDR2 FQNEAQ (reference sequence). V was clipped by 10 bases and J by 2 bases, with 8 bases between them. The CDR3 runs to 12 residues. The CDR3 region is CAMGGTNEKLFF. The CDR3 region has the DNA TGTGCCATGGGAGGTACTAATGAAAAACTGTTTTTT.

About this clone: This may be a read error, as it is one base from a much larger clone. The rearrangement uses TRBV30 and TRBJ1-1; D remains ambiguous. CDR3 length: 13 residues. Germline V gives CDR1 GTSNPN, CDR2 SVGIG (reference sequence). This chain's CDR3 is CAWRGSSNTEASF. The CDR3, as DNA: TGTGCCTGGAGGGGCAGTTCGAACACTGAAGCTTCCTTT. Filled out from reference TRBV30 and TRBJ1-1, the complete variable domain reads SQTIHQWPATLVQPVGSPLSLECTVEGTSNPNLYWYRQAAGRGLQLLFYSVGIGQISSEVPQNLSASRPQDRQFILSSKKLLLSDSGFYLCAWRGSSNTEASFGQGTRLTVV.